This T cell receptor (beta chain) stems from a study of blood T cell repertoires in COVID-19. At the level of the study: Samples came from the United States, Italy and Spain, spanning acute and convalescent COVID-19. From T cells, B-cell-depleted T cells, or PBMCs came the material, which was cDNA or gDNA.

In the original analysis: Estimation of nucleated cell counts relied on the amplification of reference gene primers. Profiled with immunoSEQ multiplex PCR; TCRdb holds only in-frame clones, not every one. The V and J calls and the clone size are those of that table, but D and trimming were determined from the DNA. The repertoire consists of 30,000 to 40,000 clones, with more than 70% occurring once and the leading ten covering roughly 17%. As for this clone: Germline and junction disagree at one end, which may indicate a read error.

The length of the CDR3 is 14 residues. Looked up from germline, CDR1 is SEHNR and CDR2 is FQNEAQ (reference sequence). V gene TRBV7-9 combines with J gene TRBJ2-5, with 7 bases that match TRBD1. This sequence was found in a human donor in a cohort sampled during active COVID-19. The sequenced sample was peripheral blood. Written as DNA, the CDR3 is TGTGCCAGCAGCCGAGACAGGGACCAGGAGACCCAGTACTTC. Translating gives CASSRDRDQETQYF.